This T cell receptor (beta chain) was retrieved from a study of beta chain features in type 1 diabetes. As for the study in general: The study found patients and healthy donors alike in age, gender and cell yields.

V dropped 5 bases and J dropped 7; count of bases not matched to a gene: 11. The germline V gene encodes CDR1 MNHNY and CDR2 SVGAGI (reference sequence). The CDR3 sequence is 15 residues long. What was sequenced were expressed TCRB transcripts, since all of the isolated RNA had been reverse transcribed. An average of roughly 4 million reads was obtained for naive, central memory and regulatory T cell samples. Using immunoSEQ multiplex PCR, the repertoire was profiled, and TCRdb retains in-frame clones only, with some absent. The sample includes about 900,000 clones, 15% to 20% of them seen just once.

Sequencing was performed on naive CD4+ T cells from blood. The TCR sequence derives from a woman aged 18 to 35 in good health. V is TRBV6-6 and J is TRBJ1-2; TRBD1 aligns across 9 bases. The CDR3, as DNA: TGTGCCAGCAGTCACGCCCGGGACAGGGTATTTGGCTACACCTTC. It translates to CASSHARDRVFGYTF.